The 30 T cell receptor beta chains presented below share a single source sample, sequenced in a study of blood T cells in healthy people across ages. Primers used in a second PCR of about 7 to 12 cycles were a sample-barcoded 5' primer and a J-beta primer mix. TCRdb re-derived calls from the 5' RACE reads in MiXCR, one entry per CDR3 protein. This sample has 380,000 or so distinct CDR3 sequences, with about half found just once. The sample consisted of blood. These receptors were collected from a man in his 60s in good health.

The chain links TRBV27 to TRBJ2-3, with a possible D match to TRBD2 (6 bases). Germline values: CDR1 MNHEY, CDR2 SMNVEV (reference sequence). V shed 3 bases and J shed 4 bases, with 11 bases lying between them. The CDR3 consists of 14 residues. In DNA form, the CDR3 reads TGTGCCAGCAGTTTCGAGCGGGCCTCAGATACGCAGTATTTT. Translation gives CASSFERASDTQYF.

The chain combines TRBV5-1 with TRBJ2-1; 11 nucleotides agree with TRBD2. Matching the DNA end better, TRBJ2-7 makes the J call doubtful. CDR1 is SGHRS and CDR2 is YFSETQ in the germline V gene. The CDR3 is 16 residues long. The CDR3 coding sequence is TGCGCCAGCAGCCAAACGACTAGCGGGATTGACAATGAGCAGTACTTC. The encoded protein is CASSQTTSGIDNEQYF.

This clonotype has ten or more counts. In DNA form, the CDR3 reads TGTGCCACCAACCCGGGACTAGCGGGCACAGATACGCAGTATTTT. Its protein is CATNPGLAGTDTQYF. The chain joins TRBV15 to TRBJ2-3; TRBD2 agrees at 11 bases. The CDR3 totals 15 residues. V gave up 7 bases and J gave up 1 base; unmatched junction bases: 4. The germline gives CDR1 LNHNV, CDR2 YYDKDF (reference sequence). Supplemented by reference TRBV15 and TRBJ2-3, the full variable domain reads DAMVIQNPRYQVTQFGKPVTLSCSQTLNHNVMYWYQQKSSQAPKLLFHYYDKDFNNEADTPDNFQSRRPNTSFCFLDIRSPGLGDTAMYLCATNPGLAGTDTQYFGPGTRLTVL.

Comment on this clonotype: Mismatch with germline at one junction end may stem from a read error. This rearrangement joins TRBV7-2 to TRBJ2-1; D unresolved. Germline V gene data show CDR1 as SGHTA and CDR2 as FQGNSA. CDR3 length: 15 amino acids. The CDR3 DNA is TGTGCCAGCAGCCCTGACGTCGGCCAATACAATGAGCGGTTCTTC. It yields the protein CASSPDVGQYNERFF.

This clonotype appeared once. The chain uses TRBV7-8 and TRBJ2-1; D perhaps matches TRBD2 (6 bases). Trimming shortened V by 5 bases and J by 6 bases, and 14 bases separated the two germline ends. This CDR3 spans 14 amino acids. Germline-derived CDR1 and CDR2 are SGHVS and FQNEAQ. This CDR3 reads CASSQWDSTNEQFF. The CDR3 DNA is TGTGCCAGCAGCCAGTGGGACTCCACCAATGAGCAGTTCTTC. The whole variable domain, remainder taken from reference TRBV7-8 and TRBJ2-1, is GAGVSQSPRYKVAKRGQDVALRCDPISGHVSLFWYQQALGQGPEFLTYFQNEAQLDKSGLPSDRFFAERPEGSVSTLKIQRTQQEDSAVYLCASSQWDSTNEQFFGPGTRLTVL.

The rearrangement joins TRBV28 to TRBJ1-3; D unresolved. V was cut by 6 bases and J by 0 bases, with 12 bases left in between. CDR3 length: 15 amino acids. CDR1 and CDR2 (germline): MDHEN, SYDVKM. CDR3 sequence (DNA): TGTGCCAGCAGCGCCGGTACAGACTCTGGAAACACCATATATTTT. Protein: CASSAGTDSGNTIYF. Full variable domain (remainder filled in from reference TRBV28 and TRBJ1-3): DVKVTQSSRYLVKRTGEKVFLECVQDMDHENMFWYRQDPGLGLRLIYFSYDVKMKEKGDIPEGYSVSREKKERFSLILESASTNQTSMYLCASSAGTDSGNTIYFGEGSWLTVV.

This chain uses TRBV6-4 with TRBJ2-3; D uncertain. CDR1 and CDR2 from the germline V gene are MRHNA and SNTAGT. Trimming cost V 0 bases and J 1 base, with 8 bases left between them. The CDR3 is 15 amino acids. CDR3 loop: CASSDSNYGTDTQYF. The CDR3 DNA reads TGTGCCAGCAGTGACTCGAACTATGGCACAGATACGCAGTATTTT.

The chain is built from TRBV28 and TRBJ2-5; D possibly matches TRBD1 or TRBD2 (5 bases each). Germline loops: CDR1 MDHEN, CDR2 SYDVKM. With 5 bases removed from V and 11 bases from J, the gap between germline ends came to 9 bases. The CDR3 consists of 10 residues. The CDR3 DNA sequence: TGTGCCAGCAGTGGGACCGGACAGTACTTC. Translating it yields CASSGTGQYF.

V is TRBV28 and J is TRBJ1-2, with 9 bases identical to TRBD1. This CDR3 has 15 residues. With V trimmed by 4 bases and J by 8 bases, 11 bases remained unmatched. Germline V gene sequence: CDR1 MDHEN, CDR2 SYDVKM. This CDR3 reads CASSSSGTGWRGYTF. The CDR3 DNA sequence: TGTGCCAGCAGTTCCTCCGGGACAGGGTGGCGAGGCTACACCTTC.

This clonotype has a handful of counts. The chain recombines TRBV12-3 or TRBV12-4 with TRBJ1-2; tentative D call: TRBD1 (5 bases). Trimming removed 1 base from V and 6 bases from J, with 9 bases in between. The CDR3 is 13 amino acids. The CDR3 loop is CASSLGPGNGYTF. The CDR3 coding sequence is TGTGCCAGCAGTTTAGGGCCAGGGAATGGCTACACCTTC.

This clonotype was picked up a small number of times. This chain uses TRBV6-1 with TRBJ1-2; D unresolved. V shed 7 bases and J shed 2 bases, with 14 bases lying between them. The CDR3 sequence is 14 residues long. Germline V CDR1 and CDR2: MNHNS, SASEGT. CDR3 sequence (DNA): TGTGCCAGCACCCCCGGGTTACCGAACTATGGCTACACCTTC. This sequence encodes CASTPGLPNYGYTF.

The rearrangement links TRBV20-1 to TRBJ2-3; D remains ambiguous. V was shortened by 2 bases and J by 2 bases, with 5 bases between the two germline ends. The CDR3 totals 12 residues. The germline V gene has CDR1 DFQATT and CDR2 SNEGSKA (reference sequence). Here the CDR3 reads CSARPDTDTQYF. CDR3 nucleotides: TGCAGTGCTAGACCCGACACAGATACGCAGTATTTT.

This clonotype was detected a few times. A much larger clone sits a single nucleotide away, making a read error possible. The rearrangement uses TRBV20-1 and TRBJ2-7; D is perhaps TRBD1 (6 bases). Germline lookup yields CDR1 DFQATT and CDR2 SNEGSKA (reference sequence). The CDR3 covers 13 residues. CDR3 sequence (DNA): TGCGGCGTTCAGGGGCCGGGGCCCTACGAGCAGTACTTC. Its protein is CGVQGPGPYEQYF.

The chain couples TRBV3-1 to TRBJ2-1; the D gene is possibly TRBD2 (5 bases). CDR3 length: 17 residues. V gave up 4 bases and J gave up 0 bases, with 16 bases separating them. Germline CDR1 is LGHDT and CDR2 is YNNKEL (reference sequence). The CDR3 is CASSRGSSRSSYNEQFF. For the CDR3, the DNA is TGTGCCAGCAGCCGGGGTTCTAGCAGAAGCTCCTACAATGAGCAGTTCTTC.

V is TRBV20-1 and J is TRBJ2-3, with 12 bases identical to TRBD2. CDR3 size: 17 residues. The germline V gene encodes CDR1 DFQATT and CDR2 SNEGSKA (reference sequence). V was clipped by 5 bases and J by 0 bases; unmatched bases: 9. The CDR3 spells CSAAGTSGFTSTDTQYF. The CDR3 DNA is TGCAGTGCTGCAGGGACTAGCGGGTTTACTAGCACAGATACGCAGTATTTT.

The genes are TRBV6-6 and TRBJ2-1; possible D gene TRBD1, 6 bases. The germline CDR1 and CDR2 sequences are MNHNY and SVGAGI (reference sequence). With 7 bases removed from V and 0 bases from J, the gap between germline ends came to 13 bases. The CDR3 consists of 15 residues. For the CDR3, the DNA is TGTGCCAGCATAGGTACAGGGAGCTCCTACAATGAGCAGTTCTTC. Its protein is CASIGTGSSYNEQFF.

This clonotype was detected a few times. The rearrangement links TRBV5-1 to TRBJ1-4; 8 bases are shared with TRBD1. Trimming took 3 bases from V and 0 from J; bases not matched to a gene: 7. CDR3 length: 17 amino acids. Germline V CDR1 and CDR2: SGHRS, YFSETQ. CDR3: CASSSRGTGSTNEKLFF. CDR3 DNA: TGCGCCAGCAGCTCGCGAGGGACAGGTTCAACTAATGAAAAACTGTTTTTT. The full variable domain, its missing parts supplied by reference TRBV5-1 and TRBJ1-4, is KAGVTQTPRYLIKTRGQQVTLSCSPISGHRSVSWYQQTPGQGLQFLFEYFSETQRNKGNFPGRFSGRQFSNSRSEMNVSTLELGDSALYLCASSSRGTGSTNEKLFFGSGTQLSVL.

This clonotype turned up a few times. This chain connects TRBV7-2 to TRBJ2-3; the match to TRBD2 covers 11 bases. Germline V gene sequence: CDR1 SGHTA, CDR2 FQGNSA. This CDR3 spans 16 amino acids. V trimming: 4 bases; J trimming: 4 bases; junction bases outside the gene matches: 7. CDR3 in amino acids: CASSSNSGRAADTQYF. CDR3 DNA: TGTGCCAGCAGCTCCAATAGCGGGAGGGCCGCAGATACGCAGTATTTT.

The chain uses TRBV5-1 and TRBJ2-7; 8 bases are shared with TRBD2. Trimming cost V 0 bases and J 2 bases; bases outside gene matches: 1. CDR3 length equals 14 residues. Per germline, CDR1 SGHRS and CDR2 YFSETQ. The CDR3 DNA follows: TGCGCCAGCAGCTTGGACGGGGGGGCCTACGAGCAGTACTTC. It codes for CASSLDGGAYEQYF.

In this sample, this clonotype turned up a few times. The rearrangement uses TRBV7-2 and TRBJ1-4, with D uncertain. The germline V and J ends were trimmed by 1 base and 7 bases, with 7 bases remaining between them. The germline V gene has CDR1 SGHTA and CDR2 FQGNSA. The CDR3 covers 13 residues. The DNA for the CDR3 is TGTGCCAGCAGCTTAGAAGGAAGTGAAAAACTGTTTTTT. Amino acid sequence: CASSLEGSEKLFF.

This clonotype was picked up a small number of times. J is TRBJ1-2 and V is TRBV7-6; 7 nucleotides match TRBD1. The CDR3 length is 16 residues. V lost 5 bases and J lost 0; bases outside the gene matches: 9. Germline assignment: CDR1 SGHVS and CDR2 FNYEAQ. The CDR3 DNA sequence: TGTGCCAGCAGCCGGGGACAGCCACTAGCTAACTATGGCTACACCTTC. Encoded protein: CASSRGQPLANYGYTF. Full variable domain (outside the CDR3, taken from reference TRBV7-6 and TRBJ1-2): GAGVSQSPRYKVTKRGQDVALRCDPISGHVSLYWYRQALGQGPEFLTYFNYEAQQDKSGLPNDRFSAERPEGSISTLTIQRTEQRDSAMYRCASSRGQPLANYGYTFGSGTRLTVV.

Worth noting for this clonotype: The germline gene is not matched at one end of the junction; a read error may be the cause. The V and J genes are TRBV30 and TRBJ1-1; D perhaps matches TRBD1 (6 bases). Per the germline V gene, CDR1 is GTSNPN and CDR2 is SVGIG (reference sequence). CDR3 length: 13 residues. The CDR3 nucleotides read TGTGCGTGGAGTGAACAGGGAATCGCTGAAGCTTTCTTT. This gives the protein CAWSEQGIAEAFF.

The chain uses TRBV5-1 and TRBJ1-4, with a weak D call TRBD1 (5 bases). Germline lookup yields CDR1 SGHRS and CDR2 YFSETQ. The germline V and J ends were trimmed by 5 bases and 7 bases, with 15 bases remaining between them. This CDR3 comprises 14 residues. CDR3 amino acids: CASSSQGGIEKLFF. The DNA for the CDR3 is TGCGCCAGCAGTTCTCAGGGTGGGATTGAAAAACTGTTTTTT.

This clonotype showed up just a few times. The CDR3 DNA follows: TGTGCCAGCAGTTTCGGCAGGCAGAATCAGCCCCAGCATTTT. Residues: CASSFGRQNQPQHF. The V and J genes are TRBV27 and TRBJ1-5, with D hard to call. CDR3 length equals 14 residues. The V gene's germline CDR1 is MNHEY and CDR2 SMNVEV (reference sequence). V lost 3 bases, J lost 4 bases, and 10 bases lay in between.

J is TRBJ2-1 and V is TRBV9; the D gene is possibly TRBD2 (5 bases). The length of the CDR3 is 12 residues. CDR1 is SGDLS and CDR2 is YYNGEE in the germline V gene. Between the trimmed V and J ends, which lost 1 base and 15 bases, there was a span of 14 bases. As DNA, the CDR3 is TGTGCCAGCAGCGTATTTGACGGGGAACGGTTCTTC. Protein product: CASSVFDGERFF.

This clonotype was counted between two and nine times. This clone may be a read error of a much larger clone one base away. The rearrangement uses TRBV7-3 and TRBJ2-1; TRBD2 matches at 9 bases. The J call may be incorrect, as the DNA end agrees better with TRBJ2-7. From germline, CDR1 is SGHTA and CDR2 FQGTGA. There are 17 residues in the CDR3. The CDR3 DNA is TGTGCCAGCAGCTTAATGTCTAGCGGGATTGGTTACAATGAGCAGTACTTC. It translates to CASSLMSSGIGYNEQYF.

J is TRBJ2-3 and V is TRBV20-1; TRBD2 matches at 8 bases. With V trimmed by 6 bases and J by 4 bases, 9 bases remained unmatched. The CDR3 spans 14 residues. In germline, CDR1 is DFQATT, CDR2 SNEGSKA (reference sequence). In DNA, the CDR3 is TGCAGTGCACGGACTTGCGGGAGGTCAGATACGCAGTATTTT. It specifies CSARTCGRSDTQYF.

This clonotype was counted many times. The V call is TRBV3-1, the J call TRBJ2-7; D is perhaps TRBD2 (5 bases). Trimming pared 1 base from V and 5 bases from J, leaving 6 bases between. The CDR3 is made up of 12 amino acids. Germline V gene sequence: CDR1 LGHDT, CDR2 YNNKEL (reference sequence). DNA for the CDR3: TGTGCCAGCAGCCAAGTGGGAGACGAGCAGTACTTC. As protein: CASSQVGDEQYF.

The rearrangement joins TRBV5-1 to TRBJ2-1; TRBD2 matches 15 bases. The last part of the DNA fits TRBJ2-7 better; the J call may be wrong. This CDR3 region has 17 residues. Germline values: CDR1 SGHRS, CDR2 YFSETQ. The CDR3 is CASSPGTSGGRYNKQYF. The CDR3 DNA is TGCGCCAGCAGCCCCGGGACTAGCGGGGGGCGGTACAATAAGCAGTACTTC.

This chain joins TRBV12-5 and TRBJ1-2, with 10 bases lining up with TRBD1. V was pared by 7 bases and J by 11 bases, with 7 bases of the junction left unmatched. The CDR3 has 12 amino acids. The germline gives CDR1 LGHNT, CDR2 FRNRAP. The CDR3 nucleotides read TGTGCTAGTGCACCGGGACAGGGGACTTACACCTTC. This translates into CASAPGQGTYTF.